This TCR beta chain comes out of a study of T cell repertoires in cytomegalovirus infection. Across the study: Public TCR beta signature analysis indicated the presence of both CMV infection and matching HLA type. Study-level results: There were carriers of CMV plus the relevant HLA, and cumulative public TCR beta family frequency identified them. Ex vivo, HLA-C-restricted CMV-specific TCR beta clonotypes prevailed over the rest of the response.

V was clipped by 3 bases and J by 0 bases; unmatched bases: 10. The CDR3 consists of 17 residues. Germline CDR1 and CDR2: MNHNS and SASEGT. Regarding this clonotype: Its specificity is unknown.

TCRdb re-derived calls from the reads in MiXCR, one entry per CDR3 protein. The sample consists of approximately 500,000 distinct CDR3 sequences, around 27% of them appearing once. This receptor was identified in a human donor in good health (CMV status not recorded). Some clones in this sample may be carry-over from other donors' samples. The rearrangement uses TRBV6-1 and TRBJ2-7, with 8 bases identical to TRBD2. Sequenced: PBMCs. The CDR3 spells CASSESSGDPSSYEQYV. CDR3 DNA sequence: TGTGCCAGCAGTGAGAGTAGCGGGGACCCGAGCTCCTACGAGCAGTACGTC.